This T cell receptor (beta chain) was identified during a study of T-cell reconstitution after alpha-beta-depleted transplantation in children. In germline, CDR1 is SQVTM, CDR2 ANQGSEA. The CDR3 has 14 amino acids. Trimming took off 1 base at V and 2 bases at J, with 11 bases between the two ends. Preparation of the TCRbeta library used unique molecular identifiers. TCRdb redid the calling of the PCR reads with MiXCR, one entry per CDR3 protein. The table lists around 580,000 distinct CDR3 sequences, about a quarter of them singletons. This clonotype came up a few times. Its antigen is as yet unknown. General study results and limits: The origin of alpha-beta T cells about two months after transplant was reportedly several hundred expanded graft clones.

The chain couples TRBV29-1 to TRBJ1-2; D perhaps matches TRBD1 (6 bases). The clonotype originates from a boy in the first two years of life with Wiskott-Aldrich syndrome, due to receive a stem cell transplant. The source material was PBMCs, sampled before TCRalphabeta/CD19-depleted stem cell transplant. CDR3 amino acids: CSVEARGVNYGYTF. The CDR3 DNA is TGCAGCGTTGAAGCAAGGGGGGTGAACTATGGCTACACCTTC.